This T cell receptor (beta chain) was identified in a study of T cells after yellow fever vaccination. Whole-study results and caveats: Most clones from primary vaccination resurfaced after the booster (96% CD4, around 89% CD8).

Germline CDR1 is SGHRS and CDR2 is YFSETQ. CDR3 size: 14 residues. With V trimmed by 4 bases and J by 4 bases, 4 bases remained unmatched. A remark on this clonotype: The antigen remains unidentified.

Each CDR3 protein is one row after TCRdb ran MiXCR on the 5' RACE reads. This table holds 300,000 to 350,000 distinct CDR3 sequences, approximately 4% found once. The source is a man aged 18-30 years who received the YFV17D yellow fever vaccine. This rearrangement joins TRBV5-1 to TRBJ1-4; 7 positions agree with TRBD1. The source material was PBMCs, sampled 15 days after the yellow fever booster vaccination. In nucleotides, the CDR3 is TGCGCCAGCAGCGGGGACAGCCGTAATGAAAAACTGTTTTTT. As protein: CASSGDSRNEKLFF.